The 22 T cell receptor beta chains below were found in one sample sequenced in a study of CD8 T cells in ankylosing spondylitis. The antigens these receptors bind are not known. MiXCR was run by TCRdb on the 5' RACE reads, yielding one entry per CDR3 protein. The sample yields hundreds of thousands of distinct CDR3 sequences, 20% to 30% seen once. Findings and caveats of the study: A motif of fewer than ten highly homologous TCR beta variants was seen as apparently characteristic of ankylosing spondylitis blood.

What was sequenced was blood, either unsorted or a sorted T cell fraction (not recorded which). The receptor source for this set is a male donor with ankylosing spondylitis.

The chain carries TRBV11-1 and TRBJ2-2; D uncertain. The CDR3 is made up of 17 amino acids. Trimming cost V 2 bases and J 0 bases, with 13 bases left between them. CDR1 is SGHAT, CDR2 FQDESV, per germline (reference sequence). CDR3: CASSLSDMGANTGELFF. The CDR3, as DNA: TGTGCCAGCAGCTTATCTGATATGGGTGCGAACACCGGGGAGCTGTTTTTT.

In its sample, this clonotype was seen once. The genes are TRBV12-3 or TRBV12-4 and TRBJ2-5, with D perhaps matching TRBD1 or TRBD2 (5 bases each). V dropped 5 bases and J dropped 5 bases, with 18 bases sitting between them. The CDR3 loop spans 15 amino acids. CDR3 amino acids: CASSGALGVRETQYF. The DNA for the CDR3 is TGTGCCAGCAGTGGGGCCTTGGGAGTGAGGGAGACCCAGTACTTC.

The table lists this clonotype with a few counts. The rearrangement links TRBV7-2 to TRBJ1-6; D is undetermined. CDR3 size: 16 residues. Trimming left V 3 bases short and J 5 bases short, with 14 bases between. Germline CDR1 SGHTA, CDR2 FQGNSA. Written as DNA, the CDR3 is TGTGCCAGCAGCTTGTGGGGAGGGAATAATAATTCACCCCTCCACTTT. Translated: CASSLWGGNNNSPLHF.

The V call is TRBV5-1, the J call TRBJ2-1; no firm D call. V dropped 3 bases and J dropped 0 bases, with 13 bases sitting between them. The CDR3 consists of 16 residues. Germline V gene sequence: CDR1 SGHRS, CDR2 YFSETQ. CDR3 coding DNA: TGCGCCAGCAGCTGGGCCTGGGCGGACTCCTACAATGAGCAGTTCTTC. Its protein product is CASSWAWADSYNEQFF.

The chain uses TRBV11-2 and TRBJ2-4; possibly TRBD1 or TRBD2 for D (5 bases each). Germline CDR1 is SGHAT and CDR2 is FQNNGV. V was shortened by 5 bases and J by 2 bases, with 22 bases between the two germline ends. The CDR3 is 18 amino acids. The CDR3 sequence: CASSPGASGRVTKNIQYF. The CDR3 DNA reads TGTGCCAGCAGCCCCGGCGCCTCAGGGCGGGTGACCAAAAACATTCAGTACTTC. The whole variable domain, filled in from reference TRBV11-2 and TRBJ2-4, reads EAGVAQSPRYKIIEKRQSVAFWCNPISGHATLYWYQQILGQGPKLLIQFQNNGVVDDSQLPKDRFSAERLKGVDSTLKIQPAKLEDSAVYLCASSPGASGRVTKNIQYFGAGTRLSVL.

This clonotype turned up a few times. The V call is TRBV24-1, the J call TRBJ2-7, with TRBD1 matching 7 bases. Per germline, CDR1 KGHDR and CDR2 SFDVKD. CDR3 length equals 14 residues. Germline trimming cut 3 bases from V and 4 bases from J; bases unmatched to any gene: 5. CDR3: CATSDNRDSYEQYF. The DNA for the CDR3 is TGTGCCACCAGTGATAACCGGGACAGTTACGAGCAGTACTTC.

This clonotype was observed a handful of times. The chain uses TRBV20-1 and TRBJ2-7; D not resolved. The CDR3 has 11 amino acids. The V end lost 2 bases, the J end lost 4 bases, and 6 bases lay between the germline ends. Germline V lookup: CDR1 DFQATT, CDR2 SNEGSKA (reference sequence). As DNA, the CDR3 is TGCAGTGCTAGAAACGGGTACGAGCAGTACGTC. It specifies CSARNGYEQYV.

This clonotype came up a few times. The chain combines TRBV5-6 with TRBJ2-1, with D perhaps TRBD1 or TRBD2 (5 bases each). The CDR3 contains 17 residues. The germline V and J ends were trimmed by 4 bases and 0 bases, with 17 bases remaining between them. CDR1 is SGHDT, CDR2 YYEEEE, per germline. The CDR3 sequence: CASSERGVGSSYNEQFF. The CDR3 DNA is TGTGCCAGCAGCGAGAGGGGCGTCGGCTCCTCCTACAATGAGCAGTTCTTC. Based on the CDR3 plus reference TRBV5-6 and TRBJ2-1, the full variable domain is DAGVTQSPTHLIKTRGQQVTLRCSPKSGHDTVSWYQQALGQGPQFIFQYYEEEERQRGNFPDRFSGHQFPNYSSELNVNALLLGDSALYLCASSERGVGSSYNEQFFGPGTRLTVL.

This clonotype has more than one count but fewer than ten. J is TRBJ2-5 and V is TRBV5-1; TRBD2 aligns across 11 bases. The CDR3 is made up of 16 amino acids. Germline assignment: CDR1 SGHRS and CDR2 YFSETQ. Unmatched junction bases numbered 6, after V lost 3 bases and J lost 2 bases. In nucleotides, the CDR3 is TGCGCCAGCAGCTCGATAGCGGGAGGGTCTCAAGAGACCCAGTACTTC. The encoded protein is CASSSIAGGSQETQYF. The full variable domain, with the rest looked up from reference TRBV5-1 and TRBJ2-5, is KAGVTQTPRYLIKTRGQQVTLSCSPISGHRSVSWYQQTPGQGLQFLFEYFSETQRNKGNFPGRFSGRQFSNSRSEMNVSTLELGDSALYLCASSSIAGGSQETQYFGPGTRLLVL.

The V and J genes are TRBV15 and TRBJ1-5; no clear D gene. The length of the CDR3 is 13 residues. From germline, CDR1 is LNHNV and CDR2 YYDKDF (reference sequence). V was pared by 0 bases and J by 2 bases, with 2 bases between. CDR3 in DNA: TGTGCCACCAGCAGAGAGCGCAATCAGCCCCAGCATTTT. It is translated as CATSRERNQPQHF.

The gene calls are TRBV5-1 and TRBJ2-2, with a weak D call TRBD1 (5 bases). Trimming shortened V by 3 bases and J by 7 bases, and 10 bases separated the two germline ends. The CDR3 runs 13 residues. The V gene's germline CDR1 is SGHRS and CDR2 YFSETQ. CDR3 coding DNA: TGCGCCAGCAGCTGGACAACCCACGGGGAGCTGTTTTTT. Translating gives CASSWTTHGELFF.

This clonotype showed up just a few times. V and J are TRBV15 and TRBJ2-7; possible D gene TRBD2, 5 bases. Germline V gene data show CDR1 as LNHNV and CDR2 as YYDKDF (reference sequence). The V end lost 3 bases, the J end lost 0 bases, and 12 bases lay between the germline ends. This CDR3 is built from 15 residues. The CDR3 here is CATSSGGATSYEQYF. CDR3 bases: TGTGCCACCAGCAGCGGAGGAGCTACCTCCTACGAGCAGTACTTC.

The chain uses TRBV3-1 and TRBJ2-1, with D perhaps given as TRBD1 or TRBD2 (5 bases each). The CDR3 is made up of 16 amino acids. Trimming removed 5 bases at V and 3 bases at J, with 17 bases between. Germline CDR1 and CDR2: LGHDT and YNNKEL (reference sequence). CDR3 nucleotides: TGTGCCAGCAGCTTCCGGCCGGGACCAGACTACAATGAGCAGTTCTTC. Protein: CASSFRPGPDYNEQFF.

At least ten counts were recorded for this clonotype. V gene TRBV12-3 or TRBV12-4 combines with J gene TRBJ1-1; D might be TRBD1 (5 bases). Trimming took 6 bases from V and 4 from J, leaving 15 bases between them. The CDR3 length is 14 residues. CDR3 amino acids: CASSWGGGRTEAFF. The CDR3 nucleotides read TGTGCCAGCAGCTGGGGGGGGGGACGCACTGAAGCTTTCTTT.

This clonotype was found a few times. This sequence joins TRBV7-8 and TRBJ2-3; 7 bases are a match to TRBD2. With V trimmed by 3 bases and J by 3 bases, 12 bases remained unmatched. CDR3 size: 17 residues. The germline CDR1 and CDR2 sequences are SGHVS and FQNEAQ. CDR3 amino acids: CASSLGGWGGSTDTQYF. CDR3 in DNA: TGTGCCAGCAGCTTGGGGGGTTGGGGCGGGAGTACAGATACGCAGTATTTT.

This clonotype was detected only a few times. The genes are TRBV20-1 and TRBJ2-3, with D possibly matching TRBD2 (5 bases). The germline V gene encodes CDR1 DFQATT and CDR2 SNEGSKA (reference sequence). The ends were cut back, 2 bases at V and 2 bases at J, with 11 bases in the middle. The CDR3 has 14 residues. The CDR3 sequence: CSARPGSPTDTQYF. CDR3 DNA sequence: TGCAGTGCTAGACCGGGGAGTCCCACAGATACGCAGTATTTT.

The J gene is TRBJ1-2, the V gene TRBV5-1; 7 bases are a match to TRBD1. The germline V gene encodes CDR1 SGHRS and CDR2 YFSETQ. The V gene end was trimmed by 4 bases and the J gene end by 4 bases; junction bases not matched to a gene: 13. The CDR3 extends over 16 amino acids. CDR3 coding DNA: TGCGCCAGCAGCCTGGGACAGTGGAGGAGCTCCTATGGCTACACCTTC. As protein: CASSLGQWRSSYGYTF.

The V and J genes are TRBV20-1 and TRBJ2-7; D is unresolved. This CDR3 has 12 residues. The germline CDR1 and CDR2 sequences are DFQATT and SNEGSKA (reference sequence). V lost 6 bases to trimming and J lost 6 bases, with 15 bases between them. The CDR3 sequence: CSAPAIASEQYF. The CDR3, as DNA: TGCAGTGCCCCGGCTATCGCTTCCGAGCAGTACTTC.

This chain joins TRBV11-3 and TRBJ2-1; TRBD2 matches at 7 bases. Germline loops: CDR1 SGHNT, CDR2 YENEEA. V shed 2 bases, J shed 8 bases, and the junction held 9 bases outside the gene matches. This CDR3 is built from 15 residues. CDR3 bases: TGTGCCAGCAGCTTACGGTGGGGGGGTGAAGATGAGCAGTTCTTC. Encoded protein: CASSLRWGGEDEQFF.

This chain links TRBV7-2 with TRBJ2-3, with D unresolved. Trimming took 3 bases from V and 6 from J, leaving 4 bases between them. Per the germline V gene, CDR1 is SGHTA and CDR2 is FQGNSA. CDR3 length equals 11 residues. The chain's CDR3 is CASSFLDTQYF. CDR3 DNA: TGTGCCAGCAGCTTTCTTGATACGCAGTATTTT.

The CDR3: CASSGQTNEQFF. As DNA, the CDR3 is TGCGCCAGCAGCGGACAGACCAATGAGCAGTTCTTC. The rearrangement uses TRBV5-1 and TRBJ2-1, with D possibly TRBD1 on 6 matching bases. The V end lost 4 bases, the J end lost 6 bases, and 8 bases lay between the germline ends. Germline loops: CDR1 SGHRS, CDR2 YFSETQ. The CDR3 runs to 12 residues.

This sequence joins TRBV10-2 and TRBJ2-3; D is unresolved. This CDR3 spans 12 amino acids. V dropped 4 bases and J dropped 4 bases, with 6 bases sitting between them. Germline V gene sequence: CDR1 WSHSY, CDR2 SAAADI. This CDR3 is CASSGMSDTQYF. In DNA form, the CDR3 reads TGCGCCAGCAGTGGAATGTCAGATACGCAGTATTTT.